This TCR beta chain was captured in a study of molecular identifiers for immune sequencing clone quantification. This clonotype appeared a few times. V lost 4 bases and J 5 bases, leaving 16 bases between the germline ends. In germline, CDR1 is SGHDT, CDR2 YYEEEE. The CDR3 contains 15 residues. TCRdb reprocessed the PCR reads with MiXCR, giving one entry per CDR3 protein. The table has approximately 630,000 distinct CDR3 sequences, about 25% seen once. Source material for naive CD8 libraries was roughly 18,000 to 1,000,000 sorted cells, with 10%, 30% or 50% RNA. CD8+CD4-CCR7+CD45RA+ cells were sorted as naive CD8 T cells.

Sequencing used naive CD8+ T cells from blood, with Jurkat cell RNA spiked in. Subset in this sample: FACS-sorted CD8+CD4-CCR7+CD45RA+ naive T cells. The TCR sequence derives from a human donor in good health. Some libraries in this study had Jurkat cell RNA spiked in. This chain connects TRBV5-6 to TRBJ1-5; maybe TRBD1 (5 bases). This CDR3 is CASSPGREMDQPQHF. The CDR3 DNA reads as TGTGCCAGCAGCCCGGGACGAGAGATGGATCAGCCCCAGCATTTT.